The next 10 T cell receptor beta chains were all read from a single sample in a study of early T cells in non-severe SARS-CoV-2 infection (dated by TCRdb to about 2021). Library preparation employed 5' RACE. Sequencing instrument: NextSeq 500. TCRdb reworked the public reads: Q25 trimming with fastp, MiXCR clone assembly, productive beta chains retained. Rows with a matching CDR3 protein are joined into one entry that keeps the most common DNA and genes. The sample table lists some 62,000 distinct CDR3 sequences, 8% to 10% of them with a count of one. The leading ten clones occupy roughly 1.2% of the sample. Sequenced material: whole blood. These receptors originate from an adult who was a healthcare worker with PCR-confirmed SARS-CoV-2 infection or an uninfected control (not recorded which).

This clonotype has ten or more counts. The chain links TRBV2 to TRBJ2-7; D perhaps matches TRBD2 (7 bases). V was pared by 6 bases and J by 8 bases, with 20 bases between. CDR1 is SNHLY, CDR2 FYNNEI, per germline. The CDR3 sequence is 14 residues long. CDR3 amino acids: CASRPPGGTTQQYV. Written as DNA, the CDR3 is TGTGCCAGCAGGCCCCCCGGGGGGACAACTCAGCAGTACGTC.

The CDR3 coding sequence is TGTGCCAGCAGCCCCCCGGGTGCAGATACGCAGTATTTT. Translation: CASSPPGADTQYF. J is TRBJ2-3 and V is TRBV7-9; D is ambiguous. The CDR3 sequence is 13 residues long. V was pared by 5 bases and J by 4 bases, with 10 bases between. CDR1 and CDR2 from the germline V gene are SEHNR and FQNEAQ (reference sequence). Using reference TRBV7-9 and TRBJ2-3 for the parts outside the CDR3, the full variable domain is DTGVSQNPRHKITKRGQNVTFRCDPISEHNRLYWYRQTLGQGPEFLTYFQNEAQLEKSRLLSDRFSAERPKGSFSTLEIQRTEQGDSAMYLCASSPPGADTQYFGPGTRLTVL.

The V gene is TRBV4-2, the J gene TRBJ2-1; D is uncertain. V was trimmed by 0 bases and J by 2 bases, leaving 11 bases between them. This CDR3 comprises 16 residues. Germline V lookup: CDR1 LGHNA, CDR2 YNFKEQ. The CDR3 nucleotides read TGTGCCAGCAGCCAAGATTACGGAATTGCCTACAATGAGCAGTTCTTC. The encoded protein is CASSQDYGIAYNEQFF.

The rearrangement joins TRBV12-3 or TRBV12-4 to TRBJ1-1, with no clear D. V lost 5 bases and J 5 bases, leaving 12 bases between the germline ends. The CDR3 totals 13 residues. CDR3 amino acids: CASSTQIMTEAFF. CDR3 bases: TGTGCCAGCAGTACTCAAATTATGACTGAAGCTTTCTTT.

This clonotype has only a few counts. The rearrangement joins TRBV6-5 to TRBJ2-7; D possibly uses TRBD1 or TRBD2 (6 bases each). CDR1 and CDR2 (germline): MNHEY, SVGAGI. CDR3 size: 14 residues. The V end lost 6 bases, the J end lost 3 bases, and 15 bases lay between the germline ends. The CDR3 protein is CASSSKRGLYEQYV. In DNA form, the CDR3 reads TGTGCCAGCAGCTCCAAACGGGGGCTCTACGAGCAGTACGTC.

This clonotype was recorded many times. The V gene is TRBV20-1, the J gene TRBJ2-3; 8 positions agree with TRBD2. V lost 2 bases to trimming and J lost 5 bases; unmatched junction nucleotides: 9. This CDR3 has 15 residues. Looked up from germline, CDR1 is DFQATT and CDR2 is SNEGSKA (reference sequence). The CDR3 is CSARSDWRGVDTQYF. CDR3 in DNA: TGCAGTGCTAGAAGTGATTGGCGGGGGGTAGATACGCAGTATTTT.

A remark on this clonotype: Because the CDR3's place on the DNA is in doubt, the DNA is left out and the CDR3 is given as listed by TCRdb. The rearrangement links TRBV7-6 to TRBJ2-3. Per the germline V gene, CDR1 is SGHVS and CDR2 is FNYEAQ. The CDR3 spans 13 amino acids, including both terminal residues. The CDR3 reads CAIAVSEADTQYF.

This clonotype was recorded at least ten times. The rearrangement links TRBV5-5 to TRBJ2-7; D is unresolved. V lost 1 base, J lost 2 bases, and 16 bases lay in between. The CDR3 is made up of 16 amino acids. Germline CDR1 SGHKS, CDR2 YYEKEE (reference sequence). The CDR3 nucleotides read TGTGCCAGCAGCTTGACCATCGGGCAGGAGACCTACGAGCAGTACGTC. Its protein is CASSLTIGQETYEQYV.

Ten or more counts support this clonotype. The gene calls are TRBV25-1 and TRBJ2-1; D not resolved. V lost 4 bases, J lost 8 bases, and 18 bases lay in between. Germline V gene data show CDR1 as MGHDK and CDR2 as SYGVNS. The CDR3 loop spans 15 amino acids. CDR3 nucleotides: TGTGCCAGCAGTGTTTCCGGGCCCCGAATGGATGAGCAGTTCTTC. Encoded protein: CASSVSGPRMDEQFF.

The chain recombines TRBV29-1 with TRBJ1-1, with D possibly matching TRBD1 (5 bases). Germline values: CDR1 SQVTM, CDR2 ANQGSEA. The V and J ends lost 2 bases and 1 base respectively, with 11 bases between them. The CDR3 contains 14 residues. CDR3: CSVEWGGRNTEAFF. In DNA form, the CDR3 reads TGCAGCGTTGAATGGGGCGGGAGGAACACTGAAGCTTTCTTT.